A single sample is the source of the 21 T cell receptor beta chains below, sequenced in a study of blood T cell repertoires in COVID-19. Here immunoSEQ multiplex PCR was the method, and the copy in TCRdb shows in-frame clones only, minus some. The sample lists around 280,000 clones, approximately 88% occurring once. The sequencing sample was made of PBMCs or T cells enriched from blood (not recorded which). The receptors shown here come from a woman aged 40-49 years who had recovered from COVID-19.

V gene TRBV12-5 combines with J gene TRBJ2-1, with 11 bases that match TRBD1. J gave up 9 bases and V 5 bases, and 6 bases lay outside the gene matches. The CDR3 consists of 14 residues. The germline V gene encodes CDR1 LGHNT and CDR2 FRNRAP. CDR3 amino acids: CASGRSGTGGEQFF. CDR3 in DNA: TGTGCTAGTGGTAGATCCGGGACAGGGGGTGAGCAGTTCTTC. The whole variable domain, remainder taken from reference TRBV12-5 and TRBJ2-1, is DARVTQTPRHKVTEMGQEVTMRCQPILGHNTVFWYRQTMMQGLELLAYFRNRAPLDDSGMPKDRFSAEMPDATLATLKIQPSEPRDSAVYFCASGRSGTGGEQFFGPGTRLTVL.

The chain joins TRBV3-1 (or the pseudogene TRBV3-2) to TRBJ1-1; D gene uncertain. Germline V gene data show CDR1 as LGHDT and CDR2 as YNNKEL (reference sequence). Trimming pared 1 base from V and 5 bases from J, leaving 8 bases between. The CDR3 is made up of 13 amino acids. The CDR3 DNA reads TGTGCCAGCAGCCAAGGGCTTTATACTGAAGCTTTCTTT. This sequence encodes CASSQGLYTEAFF.

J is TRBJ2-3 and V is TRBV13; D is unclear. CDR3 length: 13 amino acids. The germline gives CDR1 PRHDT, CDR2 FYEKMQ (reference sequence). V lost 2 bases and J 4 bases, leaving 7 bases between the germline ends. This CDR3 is CASSLQSPDTQYF. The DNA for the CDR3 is TGTGCCAGCAGCTTACAGTCCCCAGATACGCAGTATTTT. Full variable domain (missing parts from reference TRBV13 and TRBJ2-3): AAGVIQSPRHLIKEKRETATLKCYPIPRHDTVYWYQQGPGQDPQFLISFYEKMQSDKGSIPDRFSAQQFSDYHSELNMSSLELGDSALYFCASSLQSPDTQYFGPGTRLTVL.

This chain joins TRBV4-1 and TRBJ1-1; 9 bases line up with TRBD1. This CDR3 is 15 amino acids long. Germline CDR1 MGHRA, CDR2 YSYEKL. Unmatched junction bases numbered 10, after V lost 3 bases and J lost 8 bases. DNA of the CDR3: TGCGCCAGCAGCCAGGTCCCCGGGACAGGGAAAGAAGCTTTCTTT. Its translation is CASSQVPGTGKEAFF.

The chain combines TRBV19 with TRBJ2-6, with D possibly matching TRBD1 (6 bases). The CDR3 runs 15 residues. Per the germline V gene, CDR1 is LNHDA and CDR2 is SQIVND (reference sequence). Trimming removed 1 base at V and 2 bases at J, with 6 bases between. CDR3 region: CASSIGQAGANVLTF. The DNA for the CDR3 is TGTGCCAGTAGTATAGGACAGGCTGGGGCCAACGTCCTGACTTTC.

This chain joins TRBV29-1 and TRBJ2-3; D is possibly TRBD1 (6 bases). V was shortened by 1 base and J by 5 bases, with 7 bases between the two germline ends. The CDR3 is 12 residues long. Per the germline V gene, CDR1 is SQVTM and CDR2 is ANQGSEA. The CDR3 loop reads CSVEGGGDTQYF. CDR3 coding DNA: TGCAGCGTTGAAGGAGGGGGAGATACGCAGTATTTT.

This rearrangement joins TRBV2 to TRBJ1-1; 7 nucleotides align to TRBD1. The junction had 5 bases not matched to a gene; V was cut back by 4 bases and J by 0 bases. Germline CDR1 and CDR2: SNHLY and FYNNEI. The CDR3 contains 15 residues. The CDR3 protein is CASSATGTVNTEAFF. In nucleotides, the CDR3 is TGTGCCAGCAGTGCGACCGGGACAGTGAACACTGAAGCTTTCTTT. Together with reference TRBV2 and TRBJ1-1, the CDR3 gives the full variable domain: EPEVTQTPSHQVTQMGQEVILRCVPISNHLYFYWYRQILGQKVEFLVSFYNNEISEKSEIFDDQFSVERPDGSNFTLKIRSTKLEDSAMYFCASSATGTVNTEAFFGQGTRLTVV.

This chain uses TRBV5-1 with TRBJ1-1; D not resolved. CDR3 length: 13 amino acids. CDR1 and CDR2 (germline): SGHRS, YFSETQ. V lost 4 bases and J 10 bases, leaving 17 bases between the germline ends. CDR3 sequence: CASSRAGSEGAFF. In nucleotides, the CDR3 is TGCGCCAGCAGCCGGGCCGGTTCCGAGGGAGCTTTCTTT.

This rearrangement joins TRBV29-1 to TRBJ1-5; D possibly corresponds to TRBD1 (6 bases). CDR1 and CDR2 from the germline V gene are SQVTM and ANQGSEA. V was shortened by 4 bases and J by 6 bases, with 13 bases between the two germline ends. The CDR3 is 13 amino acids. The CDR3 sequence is CSVGWGGSQPQHF. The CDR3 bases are TGCAGCGTTGGCTGGGGGGGCAGTCAGCCCCAGCATTTT. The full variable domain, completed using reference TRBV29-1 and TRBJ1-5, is SAVISQKPSRDICQRGTSLTIQCQVDSQVTMMFWYRQQPGQSLTLIATANQGSEATYESGFVIDKFPISRPNLTFSTLTVSNMSPEDSSIYLCSVGWGGSQPQHFGDGTRLSIL.

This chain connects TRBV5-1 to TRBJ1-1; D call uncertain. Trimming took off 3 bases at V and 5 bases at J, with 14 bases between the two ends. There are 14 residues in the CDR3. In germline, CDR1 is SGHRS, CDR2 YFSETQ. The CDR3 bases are TGCGCCAGCAGCTATGACGGGAGAGGAACTGAAGCTTTCTTT. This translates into CASSYDGRGTEAFF.

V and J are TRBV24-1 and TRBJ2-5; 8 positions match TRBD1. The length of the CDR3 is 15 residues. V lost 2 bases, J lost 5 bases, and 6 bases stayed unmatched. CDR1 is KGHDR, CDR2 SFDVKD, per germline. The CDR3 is CATSDSRTGTETQYF. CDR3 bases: TGTGCCACCAGTGATTCCCGGACAGGGACCGAGACCCAGTACTTC.

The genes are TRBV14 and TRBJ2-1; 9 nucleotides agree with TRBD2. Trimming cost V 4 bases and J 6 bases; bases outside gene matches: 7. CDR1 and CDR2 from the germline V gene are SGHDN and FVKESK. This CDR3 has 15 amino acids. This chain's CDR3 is CASSPPGTSPNEQFF. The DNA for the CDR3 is TGTGCCAGCAGCCCTCCCGGGACTAGCCCCAATGAGCAGTTCTTC.

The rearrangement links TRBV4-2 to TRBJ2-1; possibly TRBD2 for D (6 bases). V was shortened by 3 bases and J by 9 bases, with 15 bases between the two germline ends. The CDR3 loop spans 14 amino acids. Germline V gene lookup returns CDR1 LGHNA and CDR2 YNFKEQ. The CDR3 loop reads CASSHLGSEGEQFF. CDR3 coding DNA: TGTGCCAGCAGCCACCTCGGGAGTGAGGGTGAGCAGTTCTTC.

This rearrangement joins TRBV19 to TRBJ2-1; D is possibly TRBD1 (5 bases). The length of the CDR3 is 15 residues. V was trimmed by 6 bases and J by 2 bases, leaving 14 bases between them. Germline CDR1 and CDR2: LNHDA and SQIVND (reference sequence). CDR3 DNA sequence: TGTGCCAGTAGCCTGGGGCTCCCCCCCTACAATGAGCAGTTCTTC. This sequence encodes CASSLGLPPYNEQFF.

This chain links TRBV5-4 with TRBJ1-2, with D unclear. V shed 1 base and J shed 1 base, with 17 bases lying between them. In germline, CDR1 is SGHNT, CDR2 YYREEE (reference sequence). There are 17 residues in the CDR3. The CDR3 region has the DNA TGTGCCAGCAGCTTGTACAACGGCCCTCGGGGTAACTATGGCTACACCTTC. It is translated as CASSLYNGPRGNYGYTF.

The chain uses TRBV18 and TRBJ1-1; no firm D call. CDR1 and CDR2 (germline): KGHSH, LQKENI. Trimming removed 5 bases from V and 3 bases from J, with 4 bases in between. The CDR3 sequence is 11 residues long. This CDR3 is CASSSYTEAFF. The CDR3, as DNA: TGTGCCAGCTCATCTTACACTGAAGCTTTCTTT.

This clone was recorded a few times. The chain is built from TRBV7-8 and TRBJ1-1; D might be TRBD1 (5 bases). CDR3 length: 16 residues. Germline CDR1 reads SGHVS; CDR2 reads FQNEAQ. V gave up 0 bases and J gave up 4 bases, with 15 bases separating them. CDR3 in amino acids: CASSLAFVLGPTEAFF. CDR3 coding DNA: TGTGCCAGCAGCTTAGCGTTTGTTTTGGGGCCCACTGAAGCTTTCTTT.

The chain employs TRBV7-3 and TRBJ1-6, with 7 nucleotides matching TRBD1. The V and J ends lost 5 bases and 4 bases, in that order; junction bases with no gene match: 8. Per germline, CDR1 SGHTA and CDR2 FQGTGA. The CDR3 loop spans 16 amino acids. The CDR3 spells CASSPPGTVYNSPLHF. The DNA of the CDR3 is TGTGCCAGCAGCCCCCCCGGGACAGTATATAATTCACCCCTCCACTTT.

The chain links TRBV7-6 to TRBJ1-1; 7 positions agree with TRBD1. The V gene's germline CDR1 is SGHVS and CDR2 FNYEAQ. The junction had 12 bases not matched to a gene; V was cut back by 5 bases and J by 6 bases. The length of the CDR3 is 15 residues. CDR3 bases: TGTGCCAGCAGCCCTCAGGGGGGCATATTATCTGAAGCTTTCTTT. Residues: CASSPQGGILSEAFF.

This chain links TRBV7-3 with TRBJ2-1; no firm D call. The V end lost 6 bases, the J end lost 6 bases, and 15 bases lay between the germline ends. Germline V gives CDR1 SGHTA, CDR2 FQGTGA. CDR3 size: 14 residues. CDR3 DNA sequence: TGTGCCAGCAGTTCGGAAGTGGCAGGCAATGAGCAGTTCTTC. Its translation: CASSSEVAGNEQFF. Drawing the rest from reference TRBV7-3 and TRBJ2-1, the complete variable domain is GAGVSQTPSNKVTEKGKYVELRCDPISGHTALYWYRQSLGQGPEFLIYFQGTGAADDSGLPNDRFFAVRPEGSVSTLKIQRTERGDSAVYLCASSSEVAGNEQFFGPGTRLTVL.

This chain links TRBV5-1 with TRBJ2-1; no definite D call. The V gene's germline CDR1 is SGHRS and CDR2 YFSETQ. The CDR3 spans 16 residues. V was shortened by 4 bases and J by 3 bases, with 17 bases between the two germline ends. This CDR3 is CASSPSTDAFYNEQFF. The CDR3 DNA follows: TGCGCCAGCAGCCCCTCTACAGACGCCTTCTACAATGAGCAGTTCTTC. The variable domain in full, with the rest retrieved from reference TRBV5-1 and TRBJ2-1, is KAGVTQTPRYLIKTRGQQVTLSCSPISGHRSVSWYQQTPGQGLQFLFEYFSETQRNKGNFPGRFSGRQFSNSRSEMNVSTLELGDSALYLCASSPSTDAFYNEQFFGPGTRLTVL.